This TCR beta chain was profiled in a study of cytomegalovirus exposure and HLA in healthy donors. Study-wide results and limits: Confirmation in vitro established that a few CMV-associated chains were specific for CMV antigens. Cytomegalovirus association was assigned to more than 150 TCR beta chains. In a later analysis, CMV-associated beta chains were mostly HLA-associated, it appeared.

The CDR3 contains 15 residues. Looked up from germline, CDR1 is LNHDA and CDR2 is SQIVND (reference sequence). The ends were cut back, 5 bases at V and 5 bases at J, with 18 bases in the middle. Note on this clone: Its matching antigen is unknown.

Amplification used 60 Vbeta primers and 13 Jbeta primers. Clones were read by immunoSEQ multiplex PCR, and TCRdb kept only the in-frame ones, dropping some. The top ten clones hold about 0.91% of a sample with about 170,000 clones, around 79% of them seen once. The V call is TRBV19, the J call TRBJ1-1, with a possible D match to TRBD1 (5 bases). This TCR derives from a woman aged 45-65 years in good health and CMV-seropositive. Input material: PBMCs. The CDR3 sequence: CASSAPVGGVTEAFF. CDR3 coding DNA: TGTGCCAGTAGTGCCCCCGTTGGAGGGGTAACTGAAGCTTTCTTT.